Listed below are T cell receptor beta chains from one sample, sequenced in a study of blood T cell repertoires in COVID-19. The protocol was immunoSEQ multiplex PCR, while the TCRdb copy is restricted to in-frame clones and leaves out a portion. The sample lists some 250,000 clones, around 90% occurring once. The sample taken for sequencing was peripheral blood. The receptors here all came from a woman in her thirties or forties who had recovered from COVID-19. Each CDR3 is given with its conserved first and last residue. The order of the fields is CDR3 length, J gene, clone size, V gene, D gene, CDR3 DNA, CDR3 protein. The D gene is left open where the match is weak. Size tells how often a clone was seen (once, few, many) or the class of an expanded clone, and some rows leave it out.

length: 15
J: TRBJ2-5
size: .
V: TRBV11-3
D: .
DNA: TGTGCCAGCAGCCCCGGGGGGCGGGAGAAAGAGACCCAGTACTTC
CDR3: CASSPGGREKETQYF

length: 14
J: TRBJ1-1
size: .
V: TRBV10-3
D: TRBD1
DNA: TGTGCCATCAGTGGCCGACAGGGAAGAACTGAAGCTTTCTTT
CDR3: CAISGRQGRTEAFF

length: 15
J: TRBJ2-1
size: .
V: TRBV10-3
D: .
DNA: TGTGCCATCAGTGAGTCCTTGGGGCGGACCGGGGAGCAGTTCTTC
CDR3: CAISESLGRTGEQFF

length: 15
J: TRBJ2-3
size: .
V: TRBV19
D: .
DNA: TGTGCCAGTAGTCCCCTGGGGCCTAGCACAGATACGCAGTATTTT
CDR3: CASSPLGPSTDTQYF

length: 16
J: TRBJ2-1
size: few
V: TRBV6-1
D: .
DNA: TGTGCCAGCAGTGAATATCTGGAGACCTCCTACAATGAGCAGTTCTTC
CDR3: CASSEYLETSYNEQFF

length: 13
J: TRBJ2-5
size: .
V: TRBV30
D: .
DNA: TGTGCCTGGAGCCGCGACAGCGGGGAGACCCAGTACTTC
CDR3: CAWSRDSGETQYF

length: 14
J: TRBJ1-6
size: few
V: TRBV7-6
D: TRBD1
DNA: TGTGCCAGCAGCCGAATTACAGGGGATTCACCCCTCCACTTT
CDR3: CASSRITGDSPLHF

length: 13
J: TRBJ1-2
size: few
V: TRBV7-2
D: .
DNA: TGTGCCAGCAGCTACCAGGGAACCTATGGCTACACCTTC
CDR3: CASSYQGTYGYTF

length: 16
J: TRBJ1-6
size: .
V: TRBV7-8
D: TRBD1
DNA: TGTGCCAGCAGCTTAGCCCAGACAGGGGGCGTTTCACCCCTCCACTTT
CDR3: CASSLAQTGGVSPLHF

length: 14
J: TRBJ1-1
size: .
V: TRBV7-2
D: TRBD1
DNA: TGTGCCAGCAGTGAGGGGGCTGGTGGCACTGAAGCTTTCTTT
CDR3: CASSEGAGGTEAFF

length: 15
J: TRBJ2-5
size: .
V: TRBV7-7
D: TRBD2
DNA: TGTGCCAGCAGCCCGGGACTAGCGGGGAAAGAGACCCAGTACTTC
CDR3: CASSPGLAGKETQYF

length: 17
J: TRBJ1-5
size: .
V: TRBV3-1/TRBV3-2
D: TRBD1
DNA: TGTGCCAGCAGCCAAGCCTCGGGACAGGGGGTAGTTCAGCCCCAGCATTTT
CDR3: CASSQASGQGVVQPQHF

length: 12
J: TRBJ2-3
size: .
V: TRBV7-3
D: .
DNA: TGTGCCAGCAGCTTAATGGACTCAAAGCAGTATTTT
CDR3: CASSLMDSKQYF

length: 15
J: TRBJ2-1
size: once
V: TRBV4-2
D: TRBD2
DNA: TGTGCCAGCAGCCAAGATCGGGAGGGGTGGGATGAGCAGTTCTTC
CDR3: CASSQDREGWDEQFF

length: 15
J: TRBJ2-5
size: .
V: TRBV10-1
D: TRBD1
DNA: TGCGCCAGCAGGCCCAAGGACAGGCTACAAGAGACCCAGTACTTC
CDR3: CASRPKDRLQETQYF

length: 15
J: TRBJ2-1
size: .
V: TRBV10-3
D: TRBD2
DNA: TGTGCCACCCGCCTAGCGGGAGGGCCGGGTAATGAGCAGTTCTTC
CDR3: CATRLAGGPGNEQFF

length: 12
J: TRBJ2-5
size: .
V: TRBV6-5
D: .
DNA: TGTGCCAGCAGCTCGAGTGTCGGGACCCAGTACTTC
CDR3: CASSSSVGTQYF

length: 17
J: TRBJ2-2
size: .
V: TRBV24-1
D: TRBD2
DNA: TGTGCCACCAGTGACCACCTTGGGGCGGGAGTTACCGGGGAGCTGTTTTTT
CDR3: CATSDHLGAGVTGELFF

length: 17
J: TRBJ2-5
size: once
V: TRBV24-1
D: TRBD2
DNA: TGTGCCACCAGTGCGGTAGCGGGAGAGGCGGGGCAAGAGACCCAGTACTTC
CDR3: CATSAVAGEAGQETQYF

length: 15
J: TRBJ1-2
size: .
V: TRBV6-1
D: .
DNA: TGTGCCAGCAGTGAATTCCAGGGGACTAACTATGGCTACACCTTC
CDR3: CASSEFQGTNYGYTF

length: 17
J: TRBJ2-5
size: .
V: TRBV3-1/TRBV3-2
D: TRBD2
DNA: TGTGCCAGCAGCCGAGCGGGAGTACAAACGGGAAAAGAGACCCAGTACTTC
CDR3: CASSRAGVQTGKETQYF

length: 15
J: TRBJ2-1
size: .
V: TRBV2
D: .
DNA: TGTGCCAGCAAACCAGCGGGCCAGGCCTACAATGAGCAGTTCTTC
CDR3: CASKPAGQAYNEQFF

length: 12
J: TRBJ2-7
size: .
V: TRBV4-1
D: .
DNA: TGCGCCAGCAGCCCTACAGGGTACGAGCAGTACTTC
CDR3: CASSPTGYEQYF

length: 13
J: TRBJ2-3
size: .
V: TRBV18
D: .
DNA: TGTGCCAGCTCACGCGGGCGTACAGATACGCAGTATTTT
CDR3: CASSRGRTDTQYF

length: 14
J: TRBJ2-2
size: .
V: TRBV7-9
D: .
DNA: TGTGCCAGCAGGGGCCGCCCGAACACCGGGGAGCTGTTTTTT
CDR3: CASRGRPNTGELFF

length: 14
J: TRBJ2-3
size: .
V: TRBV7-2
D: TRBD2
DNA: TGTGCCAGCAGCTTAGTCGCGGGAGCCGATACGCAGTATTTT
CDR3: CASSLVAGADTQYF

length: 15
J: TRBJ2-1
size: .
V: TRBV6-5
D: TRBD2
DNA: TGTGCCAGCAGTTACGTGAGCGGGAGTGGGGTTGAGCAGTTCTTC
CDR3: CASSYVSGSGVEQFF

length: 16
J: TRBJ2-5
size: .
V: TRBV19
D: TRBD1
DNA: TGTGCCAGTAAGGGCGGCCGGACAGGGGGCTTTGAGACCCAGTACTTC
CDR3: CASKGGRTGGFETQYF

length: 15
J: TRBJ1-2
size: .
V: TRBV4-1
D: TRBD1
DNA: TGCGCCAGCAGCCAGAGACAGGGGTCCCCCGGGGGCTACACCTTC
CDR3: CASSQRQGSPGGYTF

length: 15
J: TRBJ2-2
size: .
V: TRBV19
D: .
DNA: TGTGCCAGTAGCCAAGACAGGCCCCACACCGGGGAGCTGTTTTTT
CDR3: CASSQDRPHTGELFF

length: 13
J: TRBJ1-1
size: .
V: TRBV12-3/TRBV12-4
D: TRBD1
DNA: TGTGCCAGCAGAACAGGGGGCTTCACTGAAGCTTTCTTT
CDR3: CASRTGGFTEAFF

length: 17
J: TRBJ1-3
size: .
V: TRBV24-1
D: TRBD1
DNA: TGTGCCACCAGTGACCGAGGACAGGGGTTCTCTGGAAACACCATATATTTT
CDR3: CATSDRGQGFSGNTIYF

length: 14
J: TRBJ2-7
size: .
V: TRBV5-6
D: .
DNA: TGTGCCAGCAGCTTGGTCTCCTCCTCCTACGAGCAGTACTTC
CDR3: CASSLVSSSYEQYF

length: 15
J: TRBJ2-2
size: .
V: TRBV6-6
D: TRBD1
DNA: TGTGCCAGCAGCCGGGGACAGGGGCGCCCCGGGGAGCTGTTTTTT
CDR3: CASSRGQGRPGELFF

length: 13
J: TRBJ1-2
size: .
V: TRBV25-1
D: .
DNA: TGTGCCAGCAGTCGAGCGGCTAACTATGGCTACACCTTC
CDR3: CASSRAANYGYTF

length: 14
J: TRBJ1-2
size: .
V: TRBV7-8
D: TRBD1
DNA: TGTGCCAGCAGCCCGACAGGGCGTAACTATGGCTACACCTTC
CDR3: CASSPTGRNYGYTF

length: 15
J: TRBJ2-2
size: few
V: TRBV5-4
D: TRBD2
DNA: TGTGCCAGCAGTCACGCGGGAGGGGGCACCGGGGAGCTGTTTTTT
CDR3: CASSHAGGGTGELFF

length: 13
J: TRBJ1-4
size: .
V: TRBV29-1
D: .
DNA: TGCAGCGTTGGGGCCCCCATGGGCGAAAAACTGTTTTTT
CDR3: CSVGAPMGEKLFF

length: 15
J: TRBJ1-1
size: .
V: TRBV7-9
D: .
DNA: TGTGCCACCCGAAAAGACCGGGTGGGGAACACTGAAGCTTTCTTT
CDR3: CATRKDRVGNTEAFF

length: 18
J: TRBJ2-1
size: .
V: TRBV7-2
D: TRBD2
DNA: TGTGCCAGCAGCCCCGGGACTAGCGGGAGCTGGCCCTACAATGAGCAGTTCTTC
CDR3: CASSPGTSGSWPYNEQFF

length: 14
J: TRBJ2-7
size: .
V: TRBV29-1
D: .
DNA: TGCAGCGTCGAGACCGACAGGGAGGTCTACGAGCAGTACTTC
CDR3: CSVETDREVYEQYF

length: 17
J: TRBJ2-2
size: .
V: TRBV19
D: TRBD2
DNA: TGTGCCAGTAGTCTCCTAGCGGGAGGGGTGGGCACCGGGGAGCTGTTTTTT
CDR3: CASSLLAGGVGTGELFF

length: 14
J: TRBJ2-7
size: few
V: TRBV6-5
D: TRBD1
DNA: TGTGCCAGCAGCCCGGGACAGGGGACCTACGAGCAGTACTTC
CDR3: CASSPGQGTYEQYF

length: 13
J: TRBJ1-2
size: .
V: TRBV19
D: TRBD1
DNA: TGTGCCAGCCGGGACAGGGGGTTCTATGGCTACACCTTC
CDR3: CASRDRGFYGYTF

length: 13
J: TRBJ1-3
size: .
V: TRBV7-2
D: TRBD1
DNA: TGTGCCAGCAGGGGACAGGGGAGAAACACCATATATTTT
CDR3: CASRGQGRNTIYF

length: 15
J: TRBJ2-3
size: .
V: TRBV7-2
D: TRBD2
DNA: TGTGCCAGCAGCTCGCCGACTAGCGGGCGCCTGGCGCAGTATTTT
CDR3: CASSSPTSGRLAQYF